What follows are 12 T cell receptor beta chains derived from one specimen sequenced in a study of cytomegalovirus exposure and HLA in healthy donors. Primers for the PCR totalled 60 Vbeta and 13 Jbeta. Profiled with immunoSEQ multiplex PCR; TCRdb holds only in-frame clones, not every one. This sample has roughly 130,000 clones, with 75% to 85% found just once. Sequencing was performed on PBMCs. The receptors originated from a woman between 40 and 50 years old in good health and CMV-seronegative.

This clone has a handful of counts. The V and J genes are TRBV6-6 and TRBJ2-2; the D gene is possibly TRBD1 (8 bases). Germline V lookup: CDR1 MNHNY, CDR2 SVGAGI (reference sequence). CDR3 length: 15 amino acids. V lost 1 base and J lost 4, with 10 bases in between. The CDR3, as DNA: TGTGCCAGCAGTTACTACAGGGGGGGCACCGGGGAGCTGTTTTTT. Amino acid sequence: CASSYYRGGTGELFF.

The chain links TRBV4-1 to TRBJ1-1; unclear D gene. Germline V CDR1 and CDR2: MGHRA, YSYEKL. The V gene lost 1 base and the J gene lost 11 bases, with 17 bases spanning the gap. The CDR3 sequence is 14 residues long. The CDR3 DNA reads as TGCGCCAGCAGCCAAGCCCCCCGCGGATGGGAGGCTTTCTTT. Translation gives CASSQAPRGWEAFF.

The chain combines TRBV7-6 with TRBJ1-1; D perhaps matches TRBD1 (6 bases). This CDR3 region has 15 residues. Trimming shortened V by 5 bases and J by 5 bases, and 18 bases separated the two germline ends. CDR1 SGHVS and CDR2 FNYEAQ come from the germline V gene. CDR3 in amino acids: CASSPDSQSGTEAFF. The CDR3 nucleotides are TGTGCCAGCAGCCCGGACAGTCAATCGGGAACTGAAGCTTTCTTT.

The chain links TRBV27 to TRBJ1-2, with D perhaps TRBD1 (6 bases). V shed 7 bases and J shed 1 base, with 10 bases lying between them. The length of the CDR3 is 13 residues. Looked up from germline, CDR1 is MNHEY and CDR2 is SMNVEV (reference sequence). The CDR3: CASTMTGNYGYTF. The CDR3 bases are TGTGCCAGCACCATGACAGGTAACTATGGCTACACCTTC.

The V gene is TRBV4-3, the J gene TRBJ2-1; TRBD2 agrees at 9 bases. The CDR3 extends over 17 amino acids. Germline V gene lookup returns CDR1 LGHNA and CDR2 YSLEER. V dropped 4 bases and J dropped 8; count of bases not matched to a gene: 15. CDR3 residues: CASSRLGAGGHRDEQFF. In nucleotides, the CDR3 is TGCGCCAGCAGCCGCCTCGGGGCGGGAGGGCACAGGGATGAGCAGTTCTTC.

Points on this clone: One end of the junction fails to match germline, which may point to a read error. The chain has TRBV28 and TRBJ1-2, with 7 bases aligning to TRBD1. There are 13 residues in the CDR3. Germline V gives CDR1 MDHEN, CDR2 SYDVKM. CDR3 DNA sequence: TGTGCCAGCAGTTTGGGCGGGGCTAGAGGGGGCGCTTTC. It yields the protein CASSLGGARGGAF.

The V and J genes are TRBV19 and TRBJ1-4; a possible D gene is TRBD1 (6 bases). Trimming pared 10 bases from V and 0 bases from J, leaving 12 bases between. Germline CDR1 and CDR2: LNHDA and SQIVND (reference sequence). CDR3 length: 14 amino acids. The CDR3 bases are TGTGCCACCCGGGACACAGCAACTAATGAAAAACTGTTTTTT. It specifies CATRDTATNEKLFF.

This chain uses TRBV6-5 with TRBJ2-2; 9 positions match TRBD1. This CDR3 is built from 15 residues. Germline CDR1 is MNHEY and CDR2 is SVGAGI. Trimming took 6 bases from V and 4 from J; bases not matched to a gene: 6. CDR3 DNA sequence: TGTGCCAGCAGACCCTGGACAGGGGTCACCGGGGAGCTGTTTTTT. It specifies CASRPWTGVTGELFF.

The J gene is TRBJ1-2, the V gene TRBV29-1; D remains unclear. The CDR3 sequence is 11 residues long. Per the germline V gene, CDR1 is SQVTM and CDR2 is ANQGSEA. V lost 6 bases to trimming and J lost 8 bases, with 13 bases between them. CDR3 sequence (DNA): TGCAGCGTCGAACCCACTGAGGGCTACACCTTC. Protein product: CSVEPTEGYTF.

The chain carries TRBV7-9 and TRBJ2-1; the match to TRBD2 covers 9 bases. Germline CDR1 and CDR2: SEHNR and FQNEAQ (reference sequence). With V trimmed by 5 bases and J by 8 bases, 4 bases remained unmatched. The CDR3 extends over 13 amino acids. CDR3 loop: CASSPRGGYEQFF. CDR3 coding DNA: TGTGCCAGCAGCCCGCGGGGGGGCTATGAGCAGTTCTTC.

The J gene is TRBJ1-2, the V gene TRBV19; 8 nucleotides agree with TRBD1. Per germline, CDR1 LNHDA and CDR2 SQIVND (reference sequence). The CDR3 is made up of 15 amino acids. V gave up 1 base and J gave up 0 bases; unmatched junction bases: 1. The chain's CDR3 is CASSIVGQANYGYTF. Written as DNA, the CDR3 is TGTGCCAGTAGTATAGTGGGACAGGCTAACTATGGCTACACCTTC. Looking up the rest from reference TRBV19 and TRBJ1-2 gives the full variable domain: DGGITQSPKYLFRKEGQNVTLSCEQNLNHDAMYWYRQDPGQGLRLIYYSQIVNDFQKGDIAEGYSVSREKKESFPLTVTSAQKNPTAFYLCASSIVGQANYGYTFGSGTRLTVV.

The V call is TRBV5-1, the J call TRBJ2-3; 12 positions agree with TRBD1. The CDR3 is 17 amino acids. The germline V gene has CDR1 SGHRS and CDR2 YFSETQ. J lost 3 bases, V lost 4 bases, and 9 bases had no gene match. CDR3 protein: CASSRGQGAIDTDTQYF. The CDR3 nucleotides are TGCGCCAGCAGCAGGGGACAGGGGGCTATTGATACAGATACGCAGTATTTT.